This T cell receptor beta chain is drawn from a study of prognosis after radiotherapy for stage I lung cancer. The overall study: Newly diagnosed primary stage I lung tumors were found in fourteen patients, while oligometastatic NSCLC after surgical resection of the primary tumor was found in about 5.

Germline values: CDR1 SGHRS, CDR2 YFSETQ. V was clipped by 3 bases and J by 2 bases; unmatched bases: 10. CDR3 length: 17 residues. On CT and PET/CT, all patients were node-negative, and none had prior chemotherapy, radiotherapy or other malignancies. Genomic DNA was the source, and TCR beta CDR3 was amplified from it by two-round multiplex PCR. During first-round PCR, primers specific to each TRBV and TRBJ gene were used. TCRdb re-analysed the multiplex PCR reads in MiXCR, keeping a single row per CDR3 protein. The sample carries fewer than 25,000 distinct CDR3 sequences, roughly 40% recorded once. This clonotype was found many times. Its specificity is unknown. Study findings and constraints: Where distant metastases developed, patients had lower Shannon entropy after stereotactic body radiation therapy.

The sequence derives from a donor over 45 with non-small cell lung cancer. The rearrangement joins TRBV5-1 to TRBJ2-3; 9 bases map to TRBD2. Sequenced here: PBMCs, sampled before or after stereotactic body radiation therapy (not recorded which). CDR3 nucleotide sequence: TGCGCCAGCAGCTGGGGGCTAGCGGGGCTACTCACAGATACGCAGTATTTT. Its translation: CASSWGLAGLLTDTQYF.